A single sample is the source of the 5 T cell receptor beta chains below, sequenced in a study of cytomegalovirus exposure and HLA in healthy donors (dated by TCRdb to about 2017). The library was prepared using the immunoSEQ multiplex PCR assay. For the multiplex PCR, a mixture combining 60 forward primers for TCR Vbeta segments and 13 reverse primers for TCR Jbeta segments was used. TCRdb re-hosts the immuneACCESS table, in-frame sequences only. Its copies lack some clones; in the studies checked, an unresolved V gene accounts for under half of them, and the cause for the rest is not known. For this sample the table gives 70,000 to 95,000 clones, of which about three fifths were detected only once. Around 5.5% of the sample is in the top ten clones. Material: PBMCs. These TCRs come from a young woman in good health and CMV-seropositive.

This clone was seen only a few times. The V gene is TRBV7-2, the J gene TRBJ2-3; the match to TRBD2 covers 12 bases. V shed 5 bases and J 6 bases; nucleotides not matched to a gene: 9. Germline CDR1 and CDR2: SGHTA and FQGNSA. This CDR3 is 16 amino acids long. The CDR3 nucleotides read TGTGCCAGCAGCATCACTAGCGGGGGGATTTTTGATACGCAGTATTTT. Translating it yields CASSITSGGIFDTQYF. The whole variable domain, filled in from reference TRBV7-2 and TRBJ2-3, reads GAGVSQSPSNKVTEKGKDVELRCDPISGHTALYWYRQSLGQGLEFLIYFQGNSAPDKSGLPSDRFSAERTGGSVSTLTIQRTQQEDSAVYLCASSITSGGIFDTQYFGPGTRLTVL.

The chain uses TRBV5-1 and TRBJ1-1; no definite D call. V lost 6 bases, J lost 1 base, and 13 bases lay in between. Germline V lookup: CDR1 SGHRS, CDR2 YFSETQ. The CDR3 contains 14 residues. CDR3 protein: CASTNGYSNTEAFF. Written as DNA, the CDR3 is TGCGCCAGCACGAACGGGTATTCGAACACTGAAGCTTTCTTT.

This clone was seen more than once but under ten times. DNA for the CDR3: TGTGCCTGGAGTGATCAGGGTCACTACGAGCAGTACTTC. This codes for CAWSDQGHYEQYF. The chain employs TRBV30 and TRBJ2-5, with a possible D match to TRBD1 (5 bases). The J call could be wrong; TRBJ2-7 is a better fit for the DNA end. Germline CDR1 reads GTSNPN; CDR2 reads SVGIG (reference sequence). CDR3 length: 13 amino acids.

This chain joins TRBV25-1 and TRBJ1-2; possibly TRBD1 for D (5 bases). Trimming stripped 2 bases from V and 0 bases from J, with 13 bases between. The germline CDR1 and CDR2 sequences are MGHDK and SYGVNS. The length of the CDR3 is 16 residues. CDR3 coding DNA: TGTGCCAGCAGTGAAATAGACAGTCGCTCTAACTATGGCTACACCTTC. This encodes CASSEIDSRSNYGYTF.

This sequence joins TRBV6-5 and TRBJ2-1; TRBD2 aligns across 8 bases. Trimming took 6 bases from V and 8 from J; bases not matched to a gene: 12. Germline loops: CDR1 MNHEY, CDR2 SVGAGI. CDR3 length: 15 amino acids. The CDR3 DNA sequence: TGTGCCAGCAGATATCTTCACGGGAGGGTCCATGAGCAGTTCTTC. Protein product: CASRYLHGRVHEQFF.